This T cell receptor (beta chain) is drawn from a study of control samples from healthy donors and cancer patients (dated by TCRdb to the early 2020s). The library was generated by the immunoSEQ multiplex PCR assay. The table was pulled from immuneACCESS by TCRdb, which kept in-frame rearrangements only. Such tables lose some clones; where checked, under half of the loss comes from unresolved V genes, and the rest has no known cause. This sample holds 40,000 to 55,000 clones; nearly 95% were observed only once. The ten biggest clones cover about 25% of the sample. Concerning this clone: Its specific antigen is unknown. Per-base qualities were not stored, and no clone one base away is much larger.

The CDR3 measures 15 amino acids from cysteine to phenylalanine. The CDR3 DNA has 45 bases and is translated from base 1. The germline V gene supplies CDR1 SGHRS and CDR2 YFSETQ. Trimmed from V: 1 base; trimmed from J: 5 bases; junction bases lacking a gene match: 7. The rearranged segments are TRBV5-1 and TRBJ2-7, with 9 bases matching TRBD1. Specimen: PBMCs. This TCR came from a woman in her forties or fifties with head and neck cancer. The nucleotide sequence is TGCGCCAGCAGCTTGACCGGGACAGGGAGCCACGAGCAGTACTTC. This encodes CASSLTGTGSHEQYF.